Described below is a single TCR beta chain sequence and its context. This sample is drawn from a study of blood T cell repertoires in COVID-19. Across the study: PBMCs, B-cell-depleted T cells, or T cells provided the cDNA or gDNA that made up the material.

Per the study methods: Quantification of nucleated cells was approximated via reference gene primer amplification. Some clones are missing from TCRdb's copy, which holds only in-frame ones; the method was immunoSEQ multiplex PCR. The DNA was the basis for D and trimming; V, J and clone size are from that table. This sample has a few hundred thousand clones, with roughly 87% found just once. This CDR3 is 17 amino acids long. V gave up 2 bases and J gave up 7 bases; unmatched junction bases: 11. Germline V gene sequence: CDR1 SGHNT, CDR2 YYREEE (reference sequence). The rearrangement links TRBV5-4 to TRBJ1-4; 10 positions match TRBD1. The clonotype originates from a man aged 18 to 30 with active or convalescent COVID-19. Material: peripheral blood. CDR3 sequence: CASSFTGTGDFGEKLFF. Here the CDR3 DNA reads TGTGCCAGCAGCTTTACCGGGACAGGGGATTTCGGTGAAAAACTGTTTTTT.